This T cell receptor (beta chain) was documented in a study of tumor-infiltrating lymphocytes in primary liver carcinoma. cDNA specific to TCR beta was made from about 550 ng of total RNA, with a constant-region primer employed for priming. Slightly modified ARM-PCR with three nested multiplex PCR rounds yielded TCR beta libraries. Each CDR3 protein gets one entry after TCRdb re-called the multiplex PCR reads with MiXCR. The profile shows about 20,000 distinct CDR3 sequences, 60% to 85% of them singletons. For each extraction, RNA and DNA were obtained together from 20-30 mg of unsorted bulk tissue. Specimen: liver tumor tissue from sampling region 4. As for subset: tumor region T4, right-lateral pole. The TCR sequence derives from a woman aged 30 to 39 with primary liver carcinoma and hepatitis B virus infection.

DNA of the CDR3: TGCAGCGTTGGGACTACCATGGACGAATCGGGAGAGACCCAGTACTTC. Translating gives CSVGTTMDESGETQYF. The V and J genes are TRBV29-1 and TRBJ2-5; perhaps TRBD2 as D (6 bases). CDR3 length: 16 amino acids. Germline CDR1 reads SQVTM; CDR2 reads ANQGSEA. V lost 4 bases and J lost 4, with 22 bases in between.